A selection of T cell receptor beta chains follows, all from one sample in a study of blood T cell repertoires in COVID-19. The data were produced by immunoSEQ multiplex PCR, yet TCRdb's version contains in-frame clones alone and is incomplete. The sample has 250,000 to 300,000 clones, about 86% seen once. Source material: peripheral blood. The receptors derive from a woman aged 55-70 years with active or convalescent COVID-19. CDR3s include the opening cysteine and the closing phenylalanine or tryptophan. D genes are given only for firm matches. Clone size is not always given. Where it is, it says once, few, many or a class for expanded clones.

J gene,V gene,D gene,clone size,CDR3 DNA,CDR3 protein
TRBJ1-2,TRBV5-1,TRBD1,-,TGCGCCAGCGCCCGGGACAGGGATATTCTAAACTATGGCTACACCTTC,CASARDRDILNYGYTF
TRBJ2-4,TRBV1,-,-,TGCACCAGCAGCCAGCGGACAGGGGGCAACATTCAGTACTTC,CTSSQRTGGNIQYF
TRBJ2-5,TRBV6-5,TRBD1,-,TGTGCCAGCAGGGCCGGGACAGGGGGACCACGGACCCAGTACTTC,CASRAGTGGPRTQYF
TRBJ1-2,TRBV7-9,-,-,TGTGCCAGCAGCTTCGGGAGTAACTATGGCTACACCTTC,CASSFGSNYGYTF
TRBJ2-1,TRBV7-2,TRBD1,-,TGTGCCAGCAGCCAGGTTCACCGGACAGGGTCCTACAATGAGCAGTTCTTC,CASSQVHRTGSYNEQFF
TRBJ2-1,TRBV19,TRBD2,-,TGTGCCAGTAGTATCCTAGCGGGGGACAATGAGCAGTTCTTC,CASSILAGDNEQFF
TRBJ2-2,TRBV4-2,-,once,TGTGCCAGCAGCCAAGGCCCCGCCCTAGGAGGGGAGCTGTTTTTT,CASSQGPALGGELFF
TRBJ1-1,TRBV19,TRBD1,once,TGTGCCAGTAAACTGTGGGACAGCAGGGCTGAAGCTTTCTTT,CASKLWDSRAEAFF
TRBJ2-2,TRBV13,TRBD2,-,TGTGCCAGCAGCCGTAGCGGGGGGGCCGCGGACGGGGAGCTGTTTTTT,CASSRSGGAADGELFF
TRBJ1-1,TRBV7-8,TRBD1,-,TGTGCCAGCAGCTTCCGGAGGACAGGTGGCACTGAAGCTTTCTTT,CASSFRRTGGTEAFF
TRBJ1-2,TRBV10-1,-,-,TGCGCCAGCAGTGCCCGTTCTTGGCCTAACTATGGCTACACCTTC,CASSARSWPNYGYTF
TRBJ1-2,TRBV2,-,-,TGTGCCAGCAGTCGGGACAAGGATGGCTACACCTTC,CASSRDKDGYTF
TRBJ2-3,TRBV11-3,TRBD1,-,TGTGCCAGCAGCTTAGGCCGACGGATGAATGACAGGGTTTGGACAGATACGCAGTATTTT,CASSLGRRMNDRVWTDTQYF
TRBJ1-1,TRBV19,-,few,TGTGCCAGTAGTAGGGGCTCCACTGAAGCTTTCTTT,CASSRGSTEAFF
TRBJ2-3,TRBV5-1,-,-,TGCGCCAGCAGCCCCATTGCTTCGGACACGGATACGCAGTATTTT,CASSPIASDTDTQYF
TRBJ2-5,TRBV5-8,-,-,TGTGCCAGCAGCCGACAGCAAGAGACCCAGTACTTC,CASSRQQETQYF
TRBJ2-3,TRBV5-4,TRBD2,-,TGTGCCAGCAGCTTGAGGAAGAGCGGGGGGATAGATACGCAGTATTTT,CASSLRKSGGIDTQYF
TRBJ1-4,TRBV2,-,-,TGTGCCAGCAGTGTACAGTCCCCTAATGAAAAACTGTTTTTT,CASSVQSPNEKLFF
TRBJ1-6,TRBV12-5,TRBD1,-,TGTGCTAGTGGGCCGACGGACAGGGGGCAGTTGAATTCACCCCTCCACTTT,CASGPTDRGQLNSPLHF
TRBJ1-1,TRBV3-1/TRBV3-2,TRBD1,-,TGTGCCAGCAGCCGAAACAGGGGGGGAACTGAAGCTTTCTTT,CASSRNRGGTEAFF
TRBJ2-3,TRBV5-4,TRBD2,-,TGTGCCAGCAGCTTGGGAGGTAGCGGGGGGTATGACACAGATACGCAGTATTTT,CASSLGGSGGYDTDTQYF
TRBJ1-5,TRBV5-1,-,-,TGCGCCAGCAGCCCGGAGGGGTATAGCAATCAGCCCCAGCATTTT,CASSPEGYSNQPQHF
TRBJ1-3,TRBV6-4,TRBD1,-,TGTGCCAGCCTCGGATTTAACAGGGGACCCTCTGGAAACACCATATATTTT,CASLGFNRGPSGNTIYF
TRBJ2-6,TRBV7-3,TRBD1,-,TGTGCCAGCAGCTTAGCGGGACAGGGGGCGGCGGGGGCCAACGTCCTGACTTTC,CASSLAGQGAAGANVLTF
TRBJ2-1,TRBV3-1/TRBV3-2,TRBD2,-,TGTGCCAGCAGCAGGGGAGCGGGGATGCAGTTCTTC,CASSRGAGMQFF
TRBJ2-3,TRBV7-3,TRBD2,-,TGTGCCAGCAGCCCCGGACTAGCGGGGGTGACAGATACGCAGTATTTT,CASSPGLAGVTDTQYF
TRBJ1-2,TRBV5-1,TRBD1,-,TGCGCCAGCAGACAGGGGACCTTCTATGGCTACACCTTC,CASRQGTFYGYTF
TRBJ2-3,TRBV7-9,-,-,TGTGCCAGCAGCCCGGGTCTTCAAGGCACAGATACGCAGTATTTT,CASSPGLQGTDTQYF
TRBJ1-2,TRBV12-3/TRBV12-4,TRBD1,-,TGTGCCAGCAGTAGTCAGACAGGGGGCTACACCTTC,CASSSQTGGYTF
TRBJ1-2,TRBV11-2,TRBD1,-,TGTGCCAGCAGCCCCCTGACAGGGGCCGCTAACTATGGCTACACCTTC,CASSPLTGAANYGYTF
TRBJ2-7,TRBV12-3/TRBV12-4,-,-,TGTGCCAGCAGTGGTCTATCCGACTACGAGCAGTACTTC,CASSGLSDYEQYF
TRBJ2-7,TRBV7-2,TRBD2,-,TGTGCCAGCAGCTTATTCGGGGGGGCCAGGGAGCAGTACTTC,CASSLFGGAREQYF
TRBJ2-7,TRBV13,TRBD1,-,TGTGCCAGCAGCTGGAACAGGGGGATCTACGAGCAGTACTTC,CASSWNRGIYEQYF
TRBJ2-1,TRBV10-1,-,many,TGCGCCAGCAGCCGGGACACGAACAACAATGAGCAGTTCTTC,CASSRDTNNNEQFF
TRBJ1-2,TRBV10-3,TRBD1,-,TGTGCCATCAGTGAGCTCTCGGGGACAGGGGCCAATGGCTACACCTTC,CAISELSGTGANGYTF
TRBJ1-2,TRBV19,-,-,TGTGCCAGTAGTATGTCACAGTCCTATGGCTACACCTTC,CASSMSQSYGYTF
TRBJ2-5,TRBV6-6,TRBD2,few,TGTGCCAGCAGTCCGGGACTAGCGGGGGGGCCGGTTGAGACCCAGTACTTC,CASSPGLAGGPVETQYF
TRBJ1-1,TRBV11-3,-,-,TGTGCCAGCAGCCCCAGGGAACGGTTCACTGAAGCTTTCTTT,CASSPRERFTEAFF
TRBJ2-7,TRBV29-1,TRBD1,-,TGCAGCGTTGTGACAGGGGGTTTCTACGAGCAGTACTTC,CSVVTGGFYEQYF
TRBJ2-2,TRBV4-2,TRBD2,-,TGTGCCAGCAGCCAAGAGCCAGCGGGGGGGCTCACCGGGGAGCTGTTTTTT,CASSQEPAGGLTGELFF
TRBJ1-2,TRBV7-2,-,-,TGTGCCAGCAGCTTTGCGAGACAGAACTATGGCTACACCTTC,CASSFARQNYGYTF
TRBJ1-4,TRBV7-9,TRBD1,once,TGTGCCAGCAGCCCCCGGGACAGGGGGAATGAAAAACTGTTTTTT,CASSPRDRGNEKLFF
TRBJ1-2,TRBV11-2,TRBD1,-,TGTGCCAGCAGCTCGAATACAGGGGCCCCCAGCGGCTACACCTTC,CASSSNTGAPSGYTF
TRBJ2-2,TRBV29-1,-,-,TGCAGCGTTCCTGGAGACAGAGCTCAGGGCACCGGGGAGCTGTTTTTT,CSVPGDRAQGTGELFF
TRBJ1-1,TRBV7-3,-,-,TGTGCCAGCAGGGAGCGAGATACGACTGAAGCTTTCTTT,CASRERDTTEAFF
TRBJ2-2,TRBV10-3,-,-,TGTGCCATCAGTGAGCTCCAGGGCGGCACCGGGGAGCTGTTTTTT,CAISELQGGTGELFF
TRBJ1-6,TRBV10-3,-,-,TGTGCCATCAGTGATGGGCCACTGCGAAGTAATTCACCCCTCCACTTT,CAISDGPLRSNSPLHF
TRBJ1-5,TRBV6-5,TRBD1,-,TGTGCCAGCAGGAGGGACAGGGACAGCGATCAGCCCCAGCATTTT,CASRRDRDSDQPQHF
TRBJ2-2,TRBV27,-,-,TGTGCCAGCAGGGGCCCCCTCAACACCGGGGAGCTGTTTTTT,CASRGPLNTGELFF
TRBJ2-6,TRBV28,TRBD1,-,TGTGCCAGCAGTCCACTGCAGGGGGTGTGGTCCAACGTCCTGACTTTC,CASSPLQGVWSNVLTF
TRBJ2-7,TRBV4-3,TRBD1,-,TGCGCCAGCAGCCGAGAAAGGGGGACAGGGTTGATCTCCTACGAGCAGTACTTC,CASSRERGTGLISYEQYF
TRBJ1-1,TRBV4-3,TRBD1,-,TGCGCCAGCAGCCCTAGGACAGGGGGCACGAACACTGAAGCTTTCTTT,CASSPRTGGTNTEAFF
TRBJ2-4,TRBV4-2,-,-,TGTGCCAGCAGCCAAGTAACTCGGGACATTCAGTACTTC,CASSQVTRDIQYF